A single sample gave rise to the 27 T cell receptor beta chains below, sequenced in a study of T cells after yellow fever vaccination. One entry per CDR3 protein, called by TCRdb with MiXCR from the 5' RACE reads. The sample holds about 220,000 distinct CDR3 sequences, under 3.5% seen once. The input for sequencing was CD4+ T cells sorted from PBMCs, taken 10 days after the yellow fever booster vaccination. These receptors came from a man between 18 and 35 years old who received the YFV17D yellow fever vaccine.

This clonotype was detected only a few times. The rearrangement uses TRBV20-1 and TRBJ2-3, with D perhaps assigned TRBD1 or TRBD2 (6 bases each). The germline V and J ends were trimmed by 3 bases and 0 bases, with 10 bases remaining between them. The CDR3 is 14 residues long. Germline CDR1 is DFQATT and CDR2 is SNEGSKA (reference sequence). CDR3 sequence (DNA): TGCAGTGCTAGGGAGGGGGGTAGCACAGATACGCAGTATTTT. Translating gives CSAREGGSTDTQYF.

This clonotype was found many times. The chain is built from TRBV29-1 and TRBJ2-3; 8 bases match TRBD2. The CDR3 has 16 residues. Germline V gene lookup returns CDR1 SQVTM and CDR2 ANQGSEA. V dropped 5 bases and J dropped 4; count of bases not matched to a gene: 14. The CDR3, as DNA: TGCAGCGTTTCCCCTGCGAGCGGGGGTGTCGCAGATACGCAGTATTTT. Translated, it gives CSVSPASGGVADTQYF.

This clonotype has at least ten counts. V and J are TRBV18 and TRBJ2-1; D assignment may be TRBD1 or TRBD2 (6 bases each). The CDR3 totals 16 residues. V lost 2 bases and J 6 bases, leaving 17 bases between the germline ends. CDR1 is KGHSH, CDR2 LQKENI, per germline. In DNA form, the CDR3 reads TGTGCCAGCTCACCAGTCTCTGGGGGGCGCGGCAATGAGCAGTTCTTC. It specifies CASSPVSGGRGNEQFF.

This clonotype was observed a handful of times. The gene calls are TRBV10-3 and TRBJ1-1; 7 nucleotides agree with TRBD1. CDR1 and CDR2 (germline): ENHRY, SYGVKD. J was trimmed by 1 base and V by 4 bases; bases with no gene match: 3. The CDR3 covers 14 residues. CDR3: CAISGQGGNTEAFF. The CDR3, as DNA: TGTGCCATCAGTGGACAGGGCGGGAACACTGAAGCTTTCTTT.

This clonotype was counted many times. CDR3 loop: CSASREAYEQYF. CDR3 nucleotides: TGCAGTGCTAGCCGGGAAGCCTACGAGCAGTACTTC. The rearrangement joins TRBV20-1 to TRBJ2-7, with D possibly TRBD2 on 5 matching bases. Germline values: CDR1 DFQATT, CDR2 SNEGSKA (reference sequence). V gave up 3 bases and J gave up 2 bases, with 8 bases separating them. This CDR3 is 12 amino acids long.

At least ten counts were recorded for this clonotype. The chain uses TRBV5-1 and TRBJ1-6; 7 bases are a match to TRBD1. This CDR3 comprises 15 residues. V lost 3 bases, J lost 5 bases, and 5 bases stayed unmatched. Germline V CDR1 and CDR2: SGHRS, YFSETQ. The CDR3 loop reads CASSWAGTDNSPLHF. In DNA form, the CDR3 reads TGCGCCAGCAGCTGGGCCGGGACAGATAATTCACCCCTCCACTTT.

This chain joins TRBV28 and TRBJ2-7; 8 bases are a match to TRBD2. The CDR3 has 13 residues. With 5 bases clipped from V and 5 bases from J, the junction kept 5 bases outside the gene matches. Germline CDR1 reads MDHEN; CDR2 reads SYDVKM. DNA for the CDR3: TGTGCCAGCAGTCCGGGGGGGCGGGACGAGCAGTACGTC. Translating it yields CASSPGGRDEQYV.

This clonotype has only a few counts. This chain links TRBV20-1 with TRBJ1-1; D gene uncertain. V gave up 3 bases and J gave up 4 bases, with 12 bases separating them. The CDR3 is made up of 13 amino acids. Germline V lookup: CDR1 DFQATT, CDR2 SNEGSKA (reference sequence). The chain's CDR3 is CSARADPITEAFF. CDR3 DNA sequence: TGCAGTGCTAGGGCCGATCCCATCACTGAAGCTTTCTTT.

In DNA, the CDR3 is TGTGCCAGCAGCCAAGATTTTGGGGCGGACACCGGGGAGCTGTTTTTT. It codes for CASSQDFGADTGELFF. The chain employs TRBV3-1 and TRBJ2-2; the D gene is possibly TRBD1 (5 bases). The CDR3 runs to 16 residues. V was clipped by 0 bases and J by 3 bases, with 11 bases between them. Germline V CDR1 and CDR2: LGHDT, YNNKEL (reference sequence).

This clonotype was seen more than once but under ten times. The chain has TRBV7-9 and TRBJ1-1; D is undetermined. The CDR3 consists of 15 residues. V gave up 0 bases and J gave up 2 bases, with 10 bases separating them. Germline-derived CDR1 and CDR2 are SEHNR and FQNEAQ (reference sequence). The DNA of the CDR3 is TGTGCCAGCAGCTTAGCGCTTTCAGGCAACACTGAAGCTTTCTTT. It specifies CASSLALSGNTEAFF.

This clonotype was recorded at least ten times. The chain recombines TRBV11-2 with TRBJ2-3, with D uncertain. Germline V gene lookup returns CDR1 SGHAT and CDR2 FQNNGV. V was shortened by 3 bases and J by 1 base, with 11 bases between the two germline ends. CDR3 length: 15 amino acids. This CDR3 reads CASSFSLSRTDTQYF. The CDR3 DNA is TGTGCCAGCAGCTTCAGTCTGAGCCGCACAGATACGCAGTATTTT.

This clonotype occurred a few times. The chain couples TRBV5-4 to TRBJ1-6; D uncertain. V lost 1 base and J lost 7, with 15 bases in between. The germline V gene encodes CDR1 SGHNT and CDR2 YYREEE (reference sequence). The CDR3 consists of 16 residues. CDR3 DNA: TGTGCCAGCAGCTTGCGTAATGGGGTCGCCAATTCACCCCTCCACTTT. Amino acid sequence: CASSLRNGVANSPLHF. Supplemented by reference TRBV5-4 and TRBJ1-6, the full variable domain reads ETGVTQSPTHLIKTRGQQVTLRCSSQSGHNTVSWYQQALGQGPQFIFQYYREEENGRGNFPPRFSGLQFPNYSSELNVNALELDDSALYLCASSLRNGVANSPLHFGNGTRLTVT.

Regarding this clonotype: A much larger clone differs by one base, so this may be a read error. The chain couples TRBV7-2 to TRBJ2-5; TRBD2 matches at 13 bases. The CDR3 runs 16 residues. The germline CDR1 and CDR2 sequences are SGHTA and FQGNSA. CDR3 residues: CARSLQGLAGLETQYF. In DNA, the CDR3 is TGTGCCAGAAGCTTACAGGGACTAGCGGGGTTAGAGACCCAGTACTTC.

The CDR3 loop is CSGGTVSYNEQFF. The DNA of the CDR3 is TGCAGTGGCGGGACAGTCTCCTACAATGAGCAGTTCTTC. J is TRBJ2-1 and V is TRBV20-1; D is possibly TRBD1 (7 bases). With 7 bases removed from V and 0 bases from J, the gap between germline ends came to 10 bases. The germline V gene encodes CDR1 DFQATT and CDR2 SNEGSKA (reference sequence). CDR3 length: 13 amino acids.

In this sample, this clonotype turned up a few times. This chain joins TRBV7-8 and TRBJ2-5; tentative D call: TRBD1 (6 bases). Germline assignment: CDR1 SGHVS and CDR2 FQNEAQ. The V and J ends lost 3 bases and 3 bases respectively, with 14 bases between them. This CDR3 region has 15 residues. The DNA of the CDR3 is TGTGCCAGCAGCTTGTCGACAGGCCGAAAAGAGACCCAGTACTTC. Residues: CASSLSTGRKETQYF.

There are a few counts of this clonotype. V is TRBV29-1 and J is TRBJ2-5; D is unresolved. CDR1 SQVTM and CDR2 ANQGSEA come from the germline V gene. V gave up 7 bases and J gave up 1 base, with 13 bases separating them. This CDR3 spans 13 amino acids. The CDR3 DNA is TGCAGCGCCACGGATGTGACCCAAGAGACCCAGTACTTC. Translating it yields CSATDVTQETQYF.

This clonotype was observed a few times. The chain has TRBV7-2 and TRBJ1-6, with TRBD1 as a possible D gene (6 bases). The length of the CDR3 is 15 residues. CDR1 and CDR2 from the germline V gene are SGHTA and FQGNSA. V was clipped by 5 bases and J by 4 bases, with 12 bases between them. In DNA form, the CDR3 reads TGTGCCAGCAGCCTTTTTCAGGGGTATAATTCACCCCTCCACTTT. Translation: CASSLFQGYNSPLHF.

This clonotype was counted many times. The CDR3 loop is CSASPRDGGNIQYF. CDR3 nucleotides: TGCAGTGCTAGTCCCCGGGACGGAGGAAACATTCAGTACTTC. The chain has TRBV20-1 and TRBJ2-4; D may match TRBD1 or TRBD2 (5 bases each). V was shortened by 3 bases and J by 6 bases, with 15 bases between the two germline ends. The CDR3 sequence is 14 residues long. Germline lookup yields CDR1 DFQATT and CDR2 SNEGSKA (reference sequence).

Many counts were recorded for this clonotype. V usage is TRBV4-3 and J usage is TRBJ2-3; D unresolved. Trimming removed 0 bases from V and 4 bases from J, with 5 bases in between. CDR3 length: 13 residues. CDR1 is LGHNA and CDR2 is YSLEER in the germline V gene. CDR3: CASSQDRSDTQYF. CDR3 coding DNA: TGCGCCAGCAGCCAAGATAGGTCAGATACGCAGTATTTT.

This clonotype was recorded a few times. The J gene is TRBJ1-2, the V gene TRBV29-1; D not certain. CDR1 SQVTM and CDR2 ANQGSEA come from the germline V gene. Trimming shortened V by 5 bases and J by 7 bases, and 8 bases separated the two germline ends. This CDR3 has 10 amino acids. The DNA for the CDR3 is TGCAGCGTTTCCCAGAGTGGCTACACCTTC. It encodes CSVSQSGYTF. The variable domain in full, with the rest retrieved from reference TRBV29-1 and TRBJ1-2, is SAVISQKPSRDICQRGTSLTIQCQVDSQVTMMFWYRQQPGQSLTLIATANQGSEATYESGFVIDKFPISRPNLTFSTLTVSNMSPEDSSIYLCSVSQSGYTFGSGTRLTVV.

The V call is TRBV6-5, the J call TRBJ2-1; D uncertain. The CDR3 length is 12 residues. V was cut by 7 bases and J by 9 bases, with 13 bases left in between. Germline CDR1 MNHEY, CDR2 SVGAGI. The CDR3 loop is CASTTLFGEQFF. Here the CDR3 DNA reads TGTGCCAGCACTACCCTCTTCGGTGAGCAGTTCTTC.

Many counts were recorded for this clonotype. The chain couples TRBV4-3 to TRBJ2-5, with D unresolved. Germline V lookup: CDR1 LGHNA, CDR2 YSLEER. V was trimmed by 3 bases and J by 0 bases, leaving 11 bases between them. This CDR3 region has 15 residues. The CDR3 nucleotides read TGCGCCAGCAGCCATGCTCTAGGCTACCAAGAGACCCAGTACTTC. Translating gives CASSHALGYQETQYF.

This clonotype has ten or more counts. The V call is TRBV5-1, the J call TRBJ2-3, with D possibly called TRBD1 or TRBD2 (5 bases each). Between the trimmed V and J ends, which lost 3 bases and 0 bases, there was a span of 8 bases. CDR1 is SGHRS and CDR2 is YFSETQ in the germline V gene. This CDR3 is 14 amino acids long. The CDR3, as DNA: TGCGCCAGCAGCTACGGGACCAGCACAGATACGCAGTATTTT. Its protein product is CASSYGTSTDTQYF.

This clonotype has at least ten counts. The chain links TRBV7-2 to TRBJ1-5; D is undetermined. Germline CDR1 and CDR2: SGHTA and FQGNSA. The V gene lost 3 bases and the J gene lost 6 bases, with 9 bases spanning the gap. This CDR3 is built from 13 residues. This CDR3 is CASSFGFGQPQHF. The CDR3 coding sequence is TGTGCCAGCAGCTTCGGGTTCGGTCAGCCCCAGCATTTT.

The rearrangement uses TRBV29-1 and TRBJ2-5; D is ambiguous. CDR1 is SQVTM and CDR2 is ANQGSEA in the germline V gene. The CDR3 runs 12 residues. V gave up 6 bases and J gave up 4 bases, with 12 bases separating them. The CDR3 sequence is CSVYGRLETQYF. The CDR3, as DNA: TGCAGCGTCTACGGGCGTTTAGAGACCCAGTACTTC. The full variable domain, completed using reference TRBV29-1 and TRBJ2-5, is SAVISQKPSRDICQRGTSLTIQCQVDSQVTMMFWYRQQPGQSLTLIATANQGSEATYESGFVIDKFPISRPNLTFSTLTVSNMSPEDSSIYLCSVYGRLETQYFGPGTRLLVL.

This clonotype was recorded many times. The V call is TRBV7-2, the J call TRBJ2-5; 8 bases match TRBD2. J gave up 4 bases and V 1 base, and 8 bases lay outside the gene matches. The CDR3 extends over 16 amino acids. The V gene's germline CDR1 is SGHTA and CDR2 FQGNSA. The DNA of the CDR3 is TGTGCCAGCAGCTTAGGTGGTAGCGGGGTGGGAGAGACCCAGTACTTC. Translation: CASSLGGSGVGETQYF. Variable domain in full (rest from reference TRBV7-2 and TRBJ2-5): GAGVSQSPSNKVTEKGKDVELRCDPISGHTALYWYRQSLGQGLEFLIYFQGNSAPDKSGLPSDRFSAERTGGSVSTLTIQRTQQEDSAVYLCASSLGGSGVGETQYFGPGTRLLVL.

This clonotype was observed many times. The CDR3 reads CASSLDRSLNTEAFF. Here the CDR3 DNA reads TGCGCCAGCAGCTTGGATCGATCATTGAACACTGAAGCTTTCTTT. This rearrangement joins TRBV5-1 to TRBJ1-1, with D unclear. V was clipped by 0 bases and J by 0 bases, with 9 bases between them. CDR1 SGHRS and CDR2 YFSETQ come from the germline V gene. This CDR3 region has 15 residues.